This note documents a single T cell receptor (beta chain) sequence. In the study's own analysis: Amplifying reference gene primers gave estimates of nucleated cell counts. Clones were sequenced by immunoSEQ multiplex PCR, and TCRdb holds only the in-frame ones, with some missing. V and J calls and clone size follow that table, whereas D and trimming were derived from the DNA. Here the sample spans about 73,000 clones, over 70% being singletons. This entry belongs to a study of blood T cell repertoires in COVID-19. Study-wide context: The samples span acute and convalescent COVID-19 from the United States, Italy and Spain. Nucleic acid was either cDNA or gDNA, and it came from T cells, B-cell-depleted T cells, or PBMCs.

This CDR3 contains 17 residues. V shed 0 bases, J shed 3 bases, and the junction held 8 bases outside the gene matches. Germline V lookup: CDR1 SGHVS, CDR2 FQNEAQ. This receptor was taken from a man aged 45-60 years with active COVID-19. The sequenced sample consisted of peripheral blood. The genes are TRBV7-8 and TRBJ2-5; 9 nucleotides align to TRBD2. CDR3 nucleotides: TGTGCCAGCAGCTTAGCCGCTATAGCGGGGGAGGAAGAGACCCAGTACTTC. Its translation: CASSLAAIAGEEETQYF.